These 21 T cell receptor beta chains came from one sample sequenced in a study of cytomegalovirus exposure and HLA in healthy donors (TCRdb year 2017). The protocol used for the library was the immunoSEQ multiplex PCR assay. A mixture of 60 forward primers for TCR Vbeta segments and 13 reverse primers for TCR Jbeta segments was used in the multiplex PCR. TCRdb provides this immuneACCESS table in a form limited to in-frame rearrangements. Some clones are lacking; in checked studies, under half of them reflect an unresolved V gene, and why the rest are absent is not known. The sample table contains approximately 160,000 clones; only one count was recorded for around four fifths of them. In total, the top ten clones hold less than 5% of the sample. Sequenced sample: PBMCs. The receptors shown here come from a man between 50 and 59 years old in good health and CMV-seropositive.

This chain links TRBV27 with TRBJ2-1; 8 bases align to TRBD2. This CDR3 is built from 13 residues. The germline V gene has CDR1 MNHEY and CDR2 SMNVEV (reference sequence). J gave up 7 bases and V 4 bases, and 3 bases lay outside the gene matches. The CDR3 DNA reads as TGTGCCAGCAGTTACCAGCGGGGGAATGAGCAGTTCTTC. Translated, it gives CASSYQRGNEQFF.

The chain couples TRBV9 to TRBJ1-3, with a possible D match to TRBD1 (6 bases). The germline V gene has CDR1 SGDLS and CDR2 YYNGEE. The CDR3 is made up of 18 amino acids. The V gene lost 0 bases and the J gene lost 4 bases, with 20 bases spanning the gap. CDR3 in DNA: TGTGCCAGCAGCGTAGTATCCCTGGACAGCCTCGGGGGAAACACCATATATTTT. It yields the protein CASSVVSLDSLGGNTIYF.

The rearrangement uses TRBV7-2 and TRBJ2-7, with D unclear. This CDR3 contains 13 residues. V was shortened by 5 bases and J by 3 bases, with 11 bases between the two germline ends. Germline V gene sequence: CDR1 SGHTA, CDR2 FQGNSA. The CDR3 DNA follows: TGTGCCAGCAGCAACCCCACGAGCTACGAGCAGTACTTC. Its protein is CASSNPTSYEQYF.

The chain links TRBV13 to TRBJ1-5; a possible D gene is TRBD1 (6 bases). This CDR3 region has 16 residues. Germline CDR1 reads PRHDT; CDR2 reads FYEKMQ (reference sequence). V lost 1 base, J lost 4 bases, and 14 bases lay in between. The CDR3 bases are TGTGCCAGCAGCTTAGAGGGAGGGGGTAGTAATCAGCCCCAGCATTTT. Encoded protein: CASSLEGGGSNQPQHF.

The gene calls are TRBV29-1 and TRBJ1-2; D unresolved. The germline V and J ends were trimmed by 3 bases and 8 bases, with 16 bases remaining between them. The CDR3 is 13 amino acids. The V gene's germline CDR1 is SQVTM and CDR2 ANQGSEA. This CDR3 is CSVEAFPLEGYTF. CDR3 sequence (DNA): TGCAGCGTTGAGGCCTTCCCCCTGGAGGGCTACACCTTC.

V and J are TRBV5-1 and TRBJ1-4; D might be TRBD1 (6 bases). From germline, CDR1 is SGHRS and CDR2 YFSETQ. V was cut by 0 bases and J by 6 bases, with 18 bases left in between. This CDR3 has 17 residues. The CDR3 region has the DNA TGCGCCAGCAGCTTGGCAACCTTACAGGGACCCTATGAAAAACTGTTTTTT. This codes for CASSLATLQGPYEKLFF.

The DNA of the CDR3 is TGTGCCAGCAGTTTTGGTCAGGGCGTCAATGAAAAACTGTTTTTT. This translates into CASSFGQGVNEKLFF. This chain joins TRBV28 and TRBJ1-4, with D tentatively TRBD1 (5 bases). Trimming pared 3 bases from V and 5 bases from J, leaving 13 bases between. The CDR3 extends over 15 amino acids. Germline assignment: CDR1 MDHEN and CDR2 SYDVKM.

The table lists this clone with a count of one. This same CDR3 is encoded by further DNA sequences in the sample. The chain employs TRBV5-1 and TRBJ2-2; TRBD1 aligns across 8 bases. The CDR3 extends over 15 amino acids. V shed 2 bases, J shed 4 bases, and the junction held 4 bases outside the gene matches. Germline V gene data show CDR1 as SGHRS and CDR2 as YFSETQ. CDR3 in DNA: TGCGCCAGCAGCTTTGGCACAGGGGGCACCGGGGAGCTGTTTTTT. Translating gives CASSFGTGGTGELFF. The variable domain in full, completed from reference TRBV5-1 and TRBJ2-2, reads KAGVTQTPRYLIKTRGQQVTLSCSPISGHRSVSWYQQTPGQGLQFLFEYFSETQRNKGNFPGRFSGRQFSNSRSEMNVSTLELGDSALYLCASSFGTGGTGELFFGEGSRLTVL.

CDR3 nucleotides: TGTGCCAGCAGTGAATTGGGTCAGGGCACAGATACGCAGTATTTT. Translated, it gives CASSELGQGTDTQYF. V and J are TRBV25-1 and TRBJ2-3; no firm D call. The V end was cut by 1 base, the J end by 1 base, with 9 bases between. The length of the CDR3 is 15 residues. Germline CDR1 and CDR2: MGHDK and SYGVNS.

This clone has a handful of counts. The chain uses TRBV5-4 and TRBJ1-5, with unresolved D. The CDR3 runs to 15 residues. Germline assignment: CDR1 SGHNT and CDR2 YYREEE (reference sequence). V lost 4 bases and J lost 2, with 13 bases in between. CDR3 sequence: CASSMDGERNQPQHF. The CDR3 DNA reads TGTGCCAGCAGCATGGACGGGGAGCGCAATCAGCCCCAGCATTTT.

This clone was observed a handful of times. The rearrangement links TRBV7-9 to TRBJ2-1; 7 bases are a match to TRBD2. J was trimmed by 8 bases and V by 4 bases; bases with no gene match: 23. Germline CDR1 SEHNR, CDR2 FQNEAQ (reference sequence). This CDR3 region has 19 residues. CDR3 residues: CASSSAWEGSGKRRHEQFF. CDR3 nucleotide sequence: TGTGCCAGCAGCTCGGCGTGGGAGGGCTCGGGGAAGAGGCGGCATGAGCAGTTCTTC.

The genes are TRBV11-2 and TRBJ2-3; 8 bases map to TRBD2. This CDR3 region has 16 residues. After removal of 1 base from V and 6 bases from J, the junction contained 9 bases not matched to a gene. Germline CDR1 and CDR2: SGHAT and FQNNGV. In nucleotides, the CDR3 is TGTGCCAGCAGCTTAGTGTTCGCGGGGGGCAAGGATACGCAGTATTTT. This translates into CASSLVFAGGKDTQYF.

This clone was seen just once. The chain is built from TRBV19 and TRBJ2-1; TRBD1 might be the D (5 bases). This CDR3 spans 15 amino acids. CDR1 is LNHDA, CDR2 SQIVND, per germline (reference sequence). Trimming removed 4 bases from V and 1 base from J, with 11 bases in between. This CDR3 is CASSRTWVSYNEQFF. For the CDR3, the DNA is TGTGCCAGTAGTAGGACATGGGTTTCCTACAATGAGCAGTTCTTC.

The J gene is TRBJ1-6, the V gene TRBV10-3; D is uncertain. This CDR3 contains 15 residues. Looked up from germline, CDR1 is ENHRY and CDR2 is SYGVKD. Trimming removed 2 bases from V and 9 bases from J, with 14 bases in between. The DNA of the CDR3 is TGTGCCATCAGTGAGAGGTCTGGACTGTTTTCACCCCTCCACTTT. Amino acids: CAISERSGLFSPLHF.

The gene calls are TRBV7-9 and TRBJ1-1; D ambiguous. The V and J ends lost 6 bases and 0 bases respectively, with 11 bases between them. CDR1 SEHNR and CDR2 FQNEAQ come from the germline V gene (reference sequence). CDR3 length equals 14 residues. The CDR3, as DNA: TGTGCCAGCAGGGTCGGGAGCATGAACACTGAAGCTTTCTTT. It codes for CASRVGSMNTEAFF.

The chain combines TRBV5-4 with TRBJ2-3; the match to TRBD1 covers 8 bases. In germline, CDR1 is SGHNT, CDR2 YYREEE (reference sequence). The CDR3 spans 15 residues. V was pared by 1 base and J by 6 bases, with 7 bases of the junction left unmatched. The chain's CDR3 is CASSLFRGLADTQYF. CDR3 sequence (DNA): TGTGCCAGCAGCTTGTTCAGGGGGCTTGCCGATACGCAGTATTTT.

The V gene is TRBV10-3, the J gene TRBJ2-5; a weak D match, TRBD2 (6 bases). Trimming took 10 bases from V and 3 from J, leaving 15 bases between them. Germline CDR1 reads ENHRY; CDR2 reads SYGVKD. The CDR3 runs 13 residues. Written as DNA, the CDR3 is TGTGCCAGACGGGGGACGTCGGAAGAGACCCAGTACTTC. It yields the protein CARRGTSEETQYF.

The CDR3 region is CASGPDSQYF. Written as DNA, the CDR3 is TGTGCCAGCGGCCCTGATTCCCAGTACTTC. V and J are TRBV9 and TRBJ2-5; D is undetermined. The CDR3 has 10 residues. Between the trimmed V and J ends, which lost 7 bases and 9 bases, there was a span of 10 bases. Germline V lookup: CDR1 SGDLS, CDR2 YYNGEE.

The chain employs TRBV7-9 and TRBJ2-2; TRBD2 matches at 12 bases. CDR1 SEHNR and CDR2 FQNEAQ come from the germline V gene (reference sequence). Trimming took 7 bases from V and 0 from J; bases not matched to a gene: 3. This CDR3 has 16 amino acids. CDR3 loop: CASKASGGANTGELFF. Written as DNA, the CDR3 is TGTGCCAGCAAGGCTAGCGGGGGGGCGAACACCGGGGAGCTGTTTTTT.

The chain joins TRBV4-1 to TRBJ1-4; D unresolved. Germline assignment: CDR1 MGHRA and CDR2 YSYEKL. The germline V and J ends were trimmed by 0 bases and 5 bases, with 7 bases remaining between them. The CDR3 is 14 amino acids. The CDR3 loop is CASSQDRGNEKLFF. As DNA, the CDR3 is TGCGCCAGCAGCCAAGATCGCGGGAATGAAAAACTGTTTTTT.

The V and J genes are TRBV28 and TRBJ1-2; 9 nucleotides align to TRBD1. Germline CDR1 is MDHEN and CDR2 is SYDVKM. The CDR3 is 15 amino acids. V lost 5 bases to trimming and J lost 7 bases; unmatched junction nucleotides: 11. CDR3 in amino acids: CASSTSKTGGGGYTF. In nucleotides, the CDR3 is TGTGCCAGCAGTACGAGTAAGACAGGGGGAGGTGGCTACACCTTC.